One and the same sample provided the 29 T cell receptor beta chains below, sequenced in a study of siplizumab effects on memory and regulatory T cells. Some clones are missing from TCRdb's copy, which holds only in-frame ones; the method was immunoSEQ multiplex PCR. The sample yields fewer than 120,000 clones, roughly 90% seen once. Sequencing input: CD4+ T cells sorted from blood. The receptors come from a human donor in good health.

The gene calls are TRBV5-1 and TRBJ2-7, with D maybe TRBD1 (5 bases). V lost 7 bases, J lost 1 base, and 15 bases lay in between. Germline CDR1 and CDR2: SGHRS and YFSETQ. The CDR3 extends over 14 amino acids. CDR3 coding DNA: TGCGCCAGCTGGACACGTCCGAATTCCTACGAGCAGTACTTC. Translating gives CASWTRPNSYEQYF.

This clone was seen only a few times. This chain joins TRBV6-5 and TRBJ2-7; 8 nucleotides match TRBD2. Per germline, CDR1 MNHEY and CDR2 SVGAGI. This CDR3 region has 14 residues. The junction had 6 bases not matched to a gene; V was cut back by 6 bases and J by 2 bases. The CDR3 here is CASRSSGGAYEQYF. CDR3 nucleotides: TGTGCCAGCAGGTCAAGCGGGGGAGCCTACGAGCAGTACTTC.

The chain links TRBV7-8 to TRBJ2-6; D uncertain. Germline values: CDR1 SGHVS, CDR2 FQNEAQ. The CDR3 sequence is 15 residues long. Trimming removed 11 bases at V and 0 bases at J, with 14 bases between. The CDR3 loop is CALGRTRSGANVLTF. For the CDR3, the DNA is TGTGCCCTGGGCAGGACCCGCTCTGGGGCCAACGTCCTGACTTTC.

CDR3 nucleotide sequence: TGTGCCAGCAGCTTAAGACTAGCGGGAGGCCGGGTAGGCGACGAGCAGTACTTC. Its protein product is CASSLRLAGGRVGDEQYF. The V gene is TRBV5-4, the J gene TRBJ2-7; TRBD2 matches at 13 bases. Per the germline V gene, CDR1 is SGHNT and CDR2 is YYREEE (reference sequence). This CDR3 has 18 residues. The V gene end was trimmed by 2 bases and the J gene end by 5 bases; junction bases not matched to a gene: 13.

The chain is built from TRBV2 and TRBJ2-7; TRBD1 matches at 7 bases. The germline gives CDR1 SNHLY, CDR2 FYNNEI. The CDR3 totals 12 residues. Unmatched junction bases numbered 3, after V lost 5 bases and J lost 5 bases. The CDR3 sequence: CASSYDRDEQYF. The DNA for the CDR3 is TGTGCCAGCAGTTATGACAGGGACGAGCAGTACTTC.

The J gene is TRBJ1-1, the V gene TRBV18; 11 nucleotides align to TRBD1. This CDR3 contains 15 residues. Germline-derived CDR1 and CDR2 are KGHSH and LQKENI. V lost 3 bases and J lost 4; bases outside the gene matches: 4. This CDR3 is CASSPGQGVGTEAFF. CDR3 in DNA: TGTGCCAGCTCACCGGGACAGGGGGTCGGCACTGAAGCTTTCTTT.

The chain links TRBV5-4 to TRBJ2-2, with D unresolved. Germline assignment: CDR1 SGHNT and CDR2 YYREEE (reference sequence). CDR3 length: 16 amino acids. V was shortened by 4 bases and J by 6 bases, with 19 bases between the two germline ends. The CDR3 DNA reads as TGTGCCAGCAGCCCTTGGAGACCAGGAACGGCCGGGGAGCTGTTTTTT. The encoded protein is CASSPWRPGTAGELFF.

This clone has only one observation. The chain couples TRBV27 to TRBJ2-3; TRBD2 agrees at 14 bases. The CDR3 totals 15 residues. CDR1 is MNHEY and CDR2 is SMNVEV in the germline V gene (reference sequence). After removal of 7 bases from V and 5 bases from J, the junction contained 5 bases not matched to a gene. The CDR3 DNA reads TGTGCCAGCAATGACGGACTAGCGGGAGGAGATACGCAGTATTTT. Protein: CASNDGLAGGDTQYF.

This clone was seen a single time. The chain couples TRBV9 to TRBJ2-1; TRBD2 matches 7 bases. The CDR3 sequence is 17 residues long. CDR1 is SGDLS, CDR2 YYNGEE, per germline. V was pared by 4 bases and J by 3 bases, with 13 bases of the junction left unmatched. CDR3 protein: CASSPRWAGVDYNEQFF. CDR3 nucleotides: TGTGCCAGCAGCCCCCGGTGGGCGGGGGTGGACTACAATGAGCAGTTCTTC.

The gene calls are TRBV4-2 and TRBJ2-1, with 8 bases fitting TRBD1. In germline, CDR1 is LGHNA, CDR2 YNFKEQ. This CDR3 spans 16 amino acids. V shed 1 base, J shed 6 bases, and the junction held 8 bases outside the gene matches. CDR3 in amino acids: CASSQAGGDWVNEQFF. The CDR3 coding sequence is TGTGCCAGCAGCCAAGCAGGGGGCGATTGGGTCAATGAGCAGTTCTTC.

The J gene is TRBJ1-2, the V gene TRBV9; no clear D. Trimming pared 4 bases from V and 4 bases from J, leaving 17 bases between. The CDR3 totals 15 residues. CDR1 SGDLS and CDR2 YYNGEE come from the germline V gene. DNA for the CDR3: TGTGCCAGCAGCTTCCTGACTTCGGGTTCCTATGGCTACACCTTC. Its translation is CASSFLTSGSYGYTF.

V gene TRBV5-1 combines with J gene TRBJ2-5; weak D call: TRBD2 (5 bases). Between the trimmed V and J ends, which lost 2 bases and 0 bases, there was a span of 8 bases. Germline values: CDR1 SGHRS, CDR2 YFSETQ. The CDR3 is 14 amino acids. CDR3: CASSFLGNQETQYF. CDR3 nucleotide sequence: TGCGCCAGCAGCTTCCTCGGGAACCAAGAGACCCAGTACTTC.

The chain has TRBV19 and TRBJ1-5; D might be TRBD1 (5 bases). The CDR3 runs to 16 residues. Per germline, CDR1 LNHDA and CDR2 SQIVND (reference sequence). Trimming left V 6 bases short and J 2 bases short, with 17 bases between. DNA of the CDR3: TGTGCCAGTAGACCCGGGGGACTTACACGCAATCAGCCCCAGCATTTT. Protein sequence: CASRPGGLTRNQPQHF.

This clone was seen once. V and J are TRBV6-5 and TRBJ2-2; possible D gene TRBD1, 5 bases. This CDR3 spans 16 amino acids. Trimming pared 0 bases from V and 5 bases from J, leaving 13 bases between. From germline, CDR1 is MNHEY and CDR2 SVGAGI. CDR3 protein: CASSYSNQGYTGELFF. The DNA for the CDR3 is TGTGCCAGCAGTTACTCGAATCAGGGTTATACCGGGGAGCTGTTTTTT.

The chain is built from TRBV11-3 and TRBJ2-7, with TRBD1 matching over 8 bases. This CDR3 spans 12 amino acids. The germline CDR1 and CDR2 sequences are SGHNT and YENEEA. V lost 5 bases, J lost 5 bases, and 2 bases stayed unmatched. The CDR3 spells CASSLQGDEQYF. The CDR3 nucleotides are TGTGCCAGCAGCCTACAGGGGGACGAGCAGTACTTC.

This CDR3 is CASSLFGVGGANVLTF. CDR3 coding DNA: TGTGCCAGCAGTTTATTTGGGGTTGGCGGGGCCAACGTCCTGACTTTC. The chain employs TRBV28 and TRBJ2-6; the D is unclear. Per the germline V gene, CDR1 is MDHEN and CDR2 is SYDVKM. The ends were cut back, 1 base at V and 4 bases at J, with 11 bases in the middle. This CDR3 is built from 16 residues.

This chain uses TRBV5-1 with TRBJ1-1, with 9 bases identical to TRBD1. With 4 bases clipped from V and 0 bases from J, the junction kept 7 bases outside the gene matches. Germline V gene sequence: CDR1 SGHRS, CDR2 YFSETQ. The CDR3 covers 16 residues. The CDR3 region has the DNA TGCGCCAGCAGCAGGGGAACAGGGGGCCTGAACACTGAAGCTTTCTTT. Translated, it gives CASSRGTGGLNTEAFF.

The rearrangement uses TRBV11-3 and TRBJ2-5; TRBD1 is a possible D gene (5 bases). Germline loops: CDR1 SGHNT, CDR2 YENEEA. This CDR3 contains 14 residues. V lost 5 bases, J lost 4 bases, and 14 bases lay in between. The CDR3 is CASSPGIHSETQYF. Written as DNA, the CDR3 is TGTGCCAGCAGCCCAGGGATCCATTCAGAGACCCAGTACTTC. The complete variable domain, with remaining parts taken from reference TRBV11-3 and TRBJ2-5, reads EAGVVQSPRYKIIEKKQPVAFWCNPISGHNTLYWYLQNLGQGPELLIRYENEEAVDDSQLPKDRFSAERLKGVDSTLKIQPAELGDSAVYLCASSPGIHSETQYFGPGTRLLVL.

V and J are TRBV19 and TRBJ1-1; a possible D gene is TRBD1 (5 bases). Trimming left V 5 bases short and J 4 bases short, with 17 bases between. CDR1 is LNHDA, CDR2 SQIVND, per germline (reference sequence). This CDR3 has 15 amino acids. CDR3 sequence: CASSFGGREGTEAFF. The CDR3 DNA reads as TGTGCCAGTAGTTTCGGGGGACGGGAGGGCACTGAAGCTTTCTTT.

The CDR3 DNA follows: TGTGCCAGCACCCTTTCCGAGGCCACGCAGTATTTT. Encoded protein: CASTLSEATQYF. This chain links TRBV5-6 with TRBJ2-3; D not certain. The CDR3 is made up of 12 amino acids. Germline V gene data show CDR1 as SGHDT and CDR2 as YYEEEE. The V gene lost 6 bases and the J gene lost 9 bases, with 14 bases spanning the gap.

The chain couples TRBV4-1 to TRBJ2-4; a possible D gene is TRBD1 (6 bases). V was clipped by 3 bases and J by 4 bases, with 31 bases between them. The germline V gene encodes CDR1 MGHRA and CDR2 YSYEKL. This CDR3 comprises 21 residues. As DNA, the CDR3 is TGCGCCAGCAGCCAGTCTCTATACGTATTAACCGGGACAAGAATAAAAAACATTCAGTACTTC. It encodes CASSQSLYVLTGTRIKNIQYF.

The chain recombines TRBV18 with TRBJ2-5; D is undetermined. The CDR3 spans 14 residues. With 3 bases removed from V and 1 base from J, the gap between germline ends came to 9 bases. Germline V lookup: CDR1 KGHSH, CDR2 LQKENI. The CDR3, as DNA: TGTGCCAGCTCACCCGGCCCAGGCCAAGAGACCCAGTACTTC. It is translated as CASSPGPGQETQYF. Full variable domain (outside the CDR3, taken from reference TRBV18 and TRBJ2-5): NAGVMQNPRHLVRRRGQEARLRCSPMKGHSHVYWYRQLPEEGLKFMVYLQKENIIDESGMPKERFSAEFPKEGPSILRIQQVVRGDSAAYFCASSPGPGQETQYFGPGTRLLVL.

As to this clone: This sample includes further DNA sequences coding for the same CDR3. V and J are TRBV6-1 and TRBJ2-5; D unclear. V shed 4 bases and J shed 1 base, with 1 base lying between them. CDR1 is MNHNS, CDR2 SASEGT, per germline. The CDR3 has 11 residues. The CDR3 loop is CASSVQETQYF. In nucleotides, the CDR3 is TGTGCCAGCAGTGTCCAAGAGACCCAGTACTTC.

The CDR3 nucleotides are TGCGCCAGCAGCCTCACGGGACAGTTATTCTACGAGCAGTACTTC. Protein product: CASSLTGQLFYEQYF. J is TRBJ2-7 and V is TRBV5-1, with TRBD1 matching 7 bases. This CDR3 comprises 15 residues. CDR1 and CDR2 from the germline V gene are SGHRS and YFSETQ. V was pared by 4 bases and J by 3 bases, with 10 bases of the junction left unmatched.

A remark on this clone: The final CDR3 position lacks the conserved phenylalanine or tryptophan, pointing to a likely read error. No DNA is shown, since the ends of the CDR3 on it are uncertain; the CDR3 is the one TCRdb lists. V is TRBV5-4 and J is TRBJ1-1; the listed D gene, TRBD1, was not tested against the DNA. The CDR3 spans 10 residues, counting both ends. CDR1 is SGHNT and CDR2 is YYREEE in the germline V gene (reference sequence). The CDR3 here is CASSLKRHFL.

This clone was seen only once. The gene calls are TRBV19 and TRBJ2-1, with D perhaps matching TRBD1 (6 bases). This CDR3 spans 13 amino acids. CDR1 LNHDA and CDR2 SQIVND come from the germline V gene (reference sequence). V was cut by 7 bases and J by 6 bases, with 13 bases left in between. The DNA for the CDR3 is TGTGCCAGTACTCACTCGACAGGCAATGAGCAGTTCTTC. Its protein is CASTHSTGNEQFF.

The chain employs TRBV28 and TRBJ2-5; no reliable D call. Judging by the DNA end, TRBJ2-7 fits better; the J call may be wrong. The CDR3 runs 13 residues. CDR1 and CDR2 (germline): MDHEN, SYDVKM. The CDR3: CASSSRPSYEQYF. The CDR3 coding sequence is TGTGCCAGCAGCTCTCGACCATCCTACGAGCAGTACTTC.

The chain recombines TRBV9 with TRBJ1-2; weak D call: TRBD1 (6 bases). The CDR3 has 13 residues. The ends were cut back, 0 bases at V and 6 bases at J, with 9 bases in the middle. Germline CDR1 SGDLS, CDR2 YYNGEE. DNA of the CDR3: TGTGCCAGCAGCGTAGGGGGGGCTGATGGCTACACCTTC. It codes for CASSVGGADGYTF.

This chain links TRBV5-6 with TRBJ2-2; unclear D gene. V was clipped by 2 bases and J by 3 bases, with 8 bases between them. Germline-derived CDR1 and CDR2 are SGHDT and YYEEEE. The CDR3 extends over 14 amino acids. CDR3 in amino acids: CASSFVSYTGELFF. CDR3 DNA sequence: TGTGCCAGCAGCTTTGTTAGTTACACCGGGGAGCTGTTTTTT.